Shown below are 5 T cell receptor beta chains from a single sample sequenced in a study of cytomegalovirus exposure and HLA in healthy donors. Primers included in the PCR were 60 Vbeta and 13 Jbeta primers. This table comes from immunoSEQ multiplex PCR, and its TCRdb copy is limited to in-frame clones, with some not included. The sample contains some 140,000 clones, approximately 85% of which appear only once. Sequencing was carried out using PBMCs. The receptors were gathered from a woman in her forties or fifties in good health and CMV-seropositive.

This chain connects TRBV14 to TRBJ2-7; 9 nucleotides match TRBD1. The CDR3 length is 16 residues. Germline loops: CDR1 SGHDN, CDR2 FVKESK. The V and J ends lost 4 bases and 1 base, in that order; junction bases with no gene match: 8. CDR3 coding DNA: TGTGCCAGCAGCCCCCTGTACAGGGGGCGTTCCTACGAGCAGTACTTC. Protein product: CASSPLYRGRSYEQYF.

The CDR3 protein is CASSLRSGGNYGYTF. The CDR3 DNA reads TGTGCCAGCAGCTTAAGATCCGGGGGGAACTATGGCTACACCTTC. This chain links TRBV7-3 with TRBJ1-2, with TRBD1 as a possible D gene (5 bases). This CDR3 has 15 residues. From germline, CDR1 is SGHTA and CDR2 FQGTGA. Between the trimmed V and J ends, which lost 1 base and 2 bases, there was a span of 11 bases.

The rearrangement joins TRBV7-2 to TRBJ2-2; D might be TRBD1 (6 bases). V was cut by 2 bases and J by 1 base, with 8 bases left in between. The CDR3 totals 15 residues. Germline V CDR1 and CDR2: SGHTA, FQGNSA. CDR3 in amino acids: CASSLLGQNTGELFF. The CDR3 nucleotides are TGTGCCAGCAGCTTACTGGGACAGAACACCGGGGAGCTGTTTTTT.

The V gene is TRBV7-2, the J gene TRBJ2-7, with D uncertain. V lost 3 bases, J lost 0 bases, and 6 bases lay in between. The germline gives CDR1 SGHTA, CDR2 FQGNSA. The CDR3 is 13 residues long. CDR3 nucleotides: TGTGCCAGCAGCTTGGCTGTCTCCTACGAGCAGTACTTC. This encodes CASSLAVSYEQYF.

The CDR3 spells CASSPGDHQETQYF. CDR3 bases: TGCGCCAGCAGCCCAGGGGACCATCAAGAGACCCAGTACTTC. V usage is TRBV5-1 and J usage is TRBJ2-5, with a possible D match to TRBD1 (6 bases). Trimming left V 4 bases short and J 2 bases short, with 12 bases between. CDR3 length equals 14 residues. The germline CDR1 and CDR2 sequences are SGHRS and YFSETQ.